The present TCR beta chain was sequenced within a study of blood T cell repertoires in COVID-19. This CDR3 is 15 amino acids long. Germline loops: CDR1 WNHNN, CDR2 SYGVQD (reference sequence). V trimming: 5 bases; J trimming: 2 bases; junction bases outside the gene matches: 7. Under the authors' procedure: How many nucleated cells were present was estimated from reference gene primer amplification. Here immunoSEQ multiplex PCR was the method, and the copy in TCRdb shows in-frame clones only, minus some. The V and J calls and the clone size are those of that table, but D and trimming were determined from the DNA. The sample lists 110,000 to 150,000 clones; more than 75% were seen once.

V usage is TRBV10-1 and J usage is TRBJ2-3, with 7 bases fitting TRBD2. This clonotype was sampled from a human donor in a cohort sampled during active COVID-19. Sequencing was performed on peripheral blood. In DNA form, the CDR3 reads TGCGCCAGCAGTCTTAGCGGGCCTCTCACAGATACGCAGTATTTT. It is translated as CASSLSGPLTDTQYF.